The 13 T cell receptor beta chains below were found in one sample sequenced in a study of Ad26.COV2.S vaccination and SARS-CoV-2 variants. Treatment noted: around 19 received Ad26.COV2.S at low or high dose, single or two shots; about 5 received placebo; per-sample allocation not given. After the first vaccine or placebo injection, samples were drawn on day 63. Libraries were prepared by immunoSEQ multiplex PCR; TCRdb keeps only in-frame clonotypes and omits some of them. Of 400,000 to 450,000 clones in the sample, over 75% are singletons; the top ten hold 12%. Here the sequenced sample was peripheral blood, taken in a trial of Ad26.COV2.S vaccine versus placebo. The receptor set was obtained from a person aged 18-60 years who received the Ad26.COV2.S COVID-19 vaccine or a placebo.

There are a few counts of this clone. CDR3 residues: CASSAPTGDTGELFF. The CDR3 DNA follows: TGTGCCAGCAGTGCTCCGACAGGGGACACCGGGGAGCTGTTTTTT. This rearrangement joins TRBV6-2 or TRBV6-3 to TRBJ2-2, with TRBD1 matching over 8 bases. V was pared by 5 bases and J by 3 bases, with 5 bases of the junction left unmatched. Per the germline V gene, CDR1 is MNHEY and CDR2 is SVGEGT. CDR3 length equals 15 residues.

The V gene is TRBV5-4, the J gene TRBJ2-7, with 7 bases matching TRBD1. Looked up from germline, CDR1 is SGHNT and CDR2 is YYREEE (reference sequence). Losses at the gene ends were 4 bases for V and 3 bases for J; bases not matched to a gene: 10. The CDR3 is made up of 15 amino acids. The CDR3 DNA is TGTGCCAGCAGCGACATCGGTCGACAGGGCTACGAGCAGTACTTC. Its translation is CASSDIGRQGYEQYF.

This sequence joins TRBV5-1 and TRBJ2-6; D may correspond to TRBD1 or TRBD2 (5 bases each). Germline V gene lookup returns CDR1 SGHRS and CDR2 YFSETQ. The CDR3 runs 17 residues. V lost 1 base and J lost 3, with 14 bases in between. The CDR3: CASSLRLGTSGANVLTF. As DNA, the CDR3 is TGCGCCAGCAGCTTGCGTTTAGGGACCAGTGGGGCCAACGTCCTGACTTTC.

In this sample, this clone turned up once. The CDR3 region has the DNA TGTGCCATCAGTGAAGGCAGCCATGGACCCCTCCACTTT. Residues: CAISEGSHGPLHF. This chain links TRBV10-3 with TRBJ1-6; D gene ambiguous. CDR1 and CDR2 (germline): ENHRY, SYGVKD. The CDR3 sequence is 13 residues long. Trimming left V 3 bases short and J 12 bases short, with 12 bases between.

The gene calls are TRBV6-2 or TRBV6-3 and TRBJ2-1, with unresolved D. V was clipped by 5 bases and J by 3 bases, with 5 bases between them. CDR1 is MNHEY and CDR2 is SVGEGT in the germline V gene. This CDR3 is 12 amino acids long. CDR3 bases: TGTGCCAGCAGTACTAACTACAATGAGCAGTTCTTC. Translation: CASSTNYNEQFF.

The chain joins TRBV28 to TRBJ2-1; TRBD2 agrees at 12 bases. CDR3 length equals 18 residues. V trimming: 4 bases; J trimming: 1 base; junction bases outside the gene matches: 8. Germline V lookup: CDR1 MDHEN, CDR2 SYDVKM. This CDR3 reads CASSSELAGGVSYNEQFF. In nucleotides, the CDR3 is TGTGCCAGCAGTTCCGAACTAGCGGGAGGAGTTTCCTACAATGAGCAGTTCTTC.

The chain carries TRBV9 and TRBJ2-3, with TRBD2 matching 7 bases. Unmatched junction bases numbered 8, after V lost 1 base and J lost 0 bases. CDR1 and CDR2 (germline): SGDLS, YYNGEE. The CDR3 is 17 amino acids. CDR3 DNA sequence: TGTGCCAGCAGCGTAAGTGTTAGCGGGCCCAGCACAGATACGCAGTATTTT. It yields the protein CASSVSVSGPSTDTQYF.

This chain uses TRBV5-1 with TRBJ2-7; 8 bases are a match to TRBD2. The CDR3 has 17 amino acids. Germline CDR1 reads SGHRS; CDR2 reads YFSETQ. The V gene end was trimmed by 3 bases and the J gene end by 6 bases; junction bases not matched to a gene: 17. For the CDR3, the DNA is TGCGCCAGCAGCTGGGCCGGGACTAGGAGAAGGGTAGGCGAGCAGTACTTC. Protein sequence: CASSWAGTRRRVGEQYF. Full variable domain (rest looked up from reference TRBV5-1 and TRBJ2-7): KAGVTQTPRYLIKTRGQQVTLSCSPISGHRSVSWYQQTPGQGLQFLFEYFSETQRNKGNFPGRFSGRQFSNSRSEMNVSTLELGDSALYLCASSWAGTRRRVGEQYFGPGTRLTVT.

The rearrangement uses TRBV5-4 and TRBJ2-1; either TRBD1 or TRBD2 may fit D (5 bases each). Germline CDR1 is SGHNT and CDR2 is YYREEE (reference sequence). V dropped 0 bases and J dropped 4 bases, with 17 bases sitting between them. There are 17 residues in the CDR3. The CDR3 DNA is TGTGCCAGCAGCTTGGGCGGAGGAGGACACCAGTACAATGAGCAGTTCTTC. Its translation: CASSLGGGGHQYNEQFF.

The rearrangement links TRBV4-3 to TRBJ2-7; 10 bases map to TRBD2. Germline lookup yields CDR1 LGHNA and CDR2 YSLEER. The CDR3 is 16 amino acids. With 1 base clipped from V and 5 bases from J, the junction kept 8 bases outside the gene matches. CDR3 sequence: CASSQASSGSGDEQYF. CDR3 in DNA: TGCGCCAGCAGCCAAGCCTCTAGCGGGAGTGGCGACGAGCAGTACTTC.

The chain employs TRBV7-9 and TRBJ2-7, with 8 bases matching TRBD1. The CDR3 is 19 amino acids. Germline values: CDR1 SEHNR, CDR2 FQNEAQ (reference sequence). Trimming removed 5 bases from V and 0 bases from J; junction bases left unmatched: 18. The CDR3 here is CASSPIQDSGGFSSYEQYF. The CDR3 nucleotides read TGTGCCAGCAGCCCTATTCAAGACTCAGGGGGCTTTAGCTCCTACGAGCAGTACTTC.

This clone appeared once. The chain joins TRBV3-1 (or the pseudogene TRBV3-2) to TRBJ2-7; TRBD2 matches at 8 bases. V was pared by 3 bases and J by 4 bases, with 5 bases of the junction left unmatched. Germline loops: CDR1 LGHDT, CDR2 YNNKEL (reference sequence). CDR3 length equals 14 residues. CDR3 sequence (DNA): TGTGCCAGCAGCCACCAGACTAGCGCTTACGAGCAGTACTTC. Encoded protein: CASSHQTSAYEQYF.

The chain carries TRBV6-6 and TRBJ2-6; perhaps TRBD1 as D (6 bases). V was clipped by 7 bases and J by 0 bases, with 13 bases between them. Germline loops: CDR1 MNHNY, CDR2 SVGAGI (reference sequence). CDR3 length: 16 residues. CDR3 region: CASTRGWPSGANVLTF. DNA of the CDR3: TGTGCCAGCACCAGGGGTTGGCCCTCTGGGGCCAACGTCCTGACTTTC.